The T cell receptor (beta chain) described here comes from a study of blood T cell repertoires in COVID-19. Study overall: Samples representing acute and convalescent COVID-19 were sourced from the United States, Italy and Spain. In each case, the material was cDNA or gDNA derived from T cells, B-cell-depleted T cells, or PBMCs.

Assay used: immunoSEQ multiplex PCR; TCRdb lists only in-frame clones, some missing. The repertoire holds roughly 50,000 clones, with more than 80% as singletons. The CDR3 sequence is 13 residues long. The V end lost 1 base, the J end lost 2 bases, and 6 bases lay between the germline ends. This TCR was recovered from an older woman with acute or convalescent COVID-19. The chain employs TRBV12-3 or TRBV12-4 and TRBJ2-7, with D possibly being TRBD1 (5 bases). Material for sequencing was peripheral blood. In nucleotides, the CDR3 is TGTGCCAGCAGTTTAGGCAGGGCCTACGAGCAGTACTTC. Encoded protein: CASSLGRAYEQYF.